The rows below give T cell receptor beta chains drawn from one sample of a study of Tregs in tolerant kidney transplant recipients. Profiled with immunoSEQ multiplex PCR; TCRdb holds only in-frame clones, not every one. The table records 1,300 to 1,500 clones, around two fifths of them present only once. Antigens of these TCRs are unknown. The sequenced sample consisted of Tregs from blood grown in culture. These receptors were taken from a human donor in good health. CDR3s include the opening cysteine and the closing phenylalanine or tryptophan. Fields, in order: clone size, V gene, J gene, D gene, CDR3 protein, CDR3 DNA. D genes are given only for firm matches. Clone size is shown for a subset of rows, as once, few, many or a class of expanded clone.

.	TRBV7-6	TRBJ2-4	TRBD2	CASSPRLAGAKNIQYF	TGTGCCAGCAGCCCGAGACTAGCAGGGGCCAAAAACATTCAGTACTTC
.	TRBV30	TRBJ2-1	TRBD2	CAWSRGLASYNEQFF	TGTGCCTGGAGCCGGGGACTAGCGAGTTACAATGAGCAGTTCTTC
.	TRBV6-5	TRBJ2-4	.	CASRQALRNIQYF	TGTGCCAGCAGACAGGCGCTGAGGAACATTCAGTACTTC
.	TRBV4-3	TRBJ1-5	.	CASNLVTTNQPQHF	TGCGCCAGCAACTTAGTCACAACCAATCAGCCCCAGCATTTT
large	TRBV2	TRBJ1-2	.	CASRISAAPGYGYTF	TGTGCCAGCAGGATAAGTGCGGCGCCGGGCTATGGCTACACCTTC
.	TRBV7-2	TRBJ1-1	.	CASSLYGVGRYEAFF	TGTGCCAGCAGCTTATACGGCGTAGGACGCTATGAAGCTTTCTTT
few	TRBV4-2	TRBJ1-2	.	CASSREDYGYTF	TGTGCCAGCAGCCGGGAGGACTATGGCTACACCTTC
.	TRBV4-1	TRBJ2-3	TRBD2	CASSFREADTQYF	TGCGCCAGCAGCTTTCGGGAGGCAGATACGCAGTATTTT
medium-sized	TRBV5-4	TRBJ2-3	.	CASRGGGGTTDTQYF	TGTGCCAGCAGGGGCGGCGGAGGGACCACAGATACGCAGTATTTT
few	TRBV6-5	TRBJ2-1	TRBD1	CASSYDPGGNEQFF	TGTGCCAGCAGTTACGACCCAGGGGGCAATGAGCAGTTCTTC
.	TRBV7-8	TRBJ2-6	.	CASSEQPSGANVLTF	TGTGCCAGCAGCGAACAGCCCTCTGGGGCCAACGTCCTGACTTTC
few	TRBV6-5	TRBJ1-2	.	CASSYSGQIYGYTF	TGTGCCAGCAGTTACTCCGGACAGATCTATGGCTACACCTTC
.	TRBV11-3	TRBJ1-2	.	CASSTTGGGYGYTF	TGTGCCAGCAGCACCACCGGGGGTGGGTATGGCTACACCTTC
few	TRBV9	TRBJ1-1	.	CASSVVGAQNTEAFF	TGTGCCAGCAGCGTAGTGGGGGCTCAGAACACTGAAGCTTTCTTT
.	TRBV6-6	TRBJ1-2	.	CASSPDGLFDGYTF	TGTGCCAGCAGCCCCGACGGACTATTCGATGGCTACACCTTC
.	TRBV19	TRBJ2-7	.	CASSIADTVYEQYF	TGTGCCAGTAGTATAGCAGATACGGTCTACGAGCAGTACTTC
hyperexpanded	TRBV7-2	TRBJ2-7	.	CASSRSGTRSYEQYF	TGTGCCAGCAGCCGATCAGGCACAAGGTCCTACGAGCAGTACTTC
few	TRBV4-1	TRBJ1-2	.	CASSLSPGAGVYGYTF	TGCGCCAGCAGCTTATCTCCCGGAGCCGGGGTTTATGGCTACACCTTC
.	TRBV11-3	TRBJ2-5	TRBD2	CASSKQTGLVYVTQYF	TGTGCCAGCAGCAAACAAACGGGACTAGTATACGTGACCCAGTACTTC
.	TRBV4-1	TRBJ2-2	.	CASSQQQTTGELFF	TGCGCCAGCAGCCAACAGCAGACTACCGGGGAGCTGTTTTTT
medium-sized	TRBV19	TRBJ1-6	.	CASSTFGNSPLHF	TGTGCCAGTAGTACTTTCGGGAATTCACCCCTCCACTTT
.	TRBV7-2	TRBJ1-2	.	CASSLTGDYGYTF	TGTGCCAGCAGCTTGACCGGGGACTATGGCTACACCTTC
.	TRBV11-3	TRBJ2-7	.	CASSLNSYEQYF	TGTGCCAGCAGCTTAAACAGCTACGAGCAGTACTTC
few	TRBV6-6	TRBJ2-6	.	CAISTRVAGANVLTF	TGTGCCATCAGTACCAGGGTGGCCGGGGCCAACGTCCTGACTTTC
few	TRBV20-1	TRBJ1-3	.	CSAMLGNTIYF	TGCAGTGCTATGCTTGGAAACACCATATATTTT
few	TRBV7-8	TRBJ2-7	.	CASSPGLVVEQYF	TGTGCCAGCAGCCCAGGGTTGGTCGTCGAGCAGTACTTC
.	TRBV6-6	TRBJ2-7	.	CASSPTGSSEQYF	TGTGCCAGCAGCCCTACAGGGTCATCCGAGCAGTACTTC
.	TRBV6-1	TRBJ1-2	.	CASSRGFYGYTF	TGTGCCAGCAGTAGGGGGTTTTATGGCTACACCTTC
.	TRBV6-5	TRBJ2-7	.	CASSLVSGYEQYF	TGTGCCAGCAGTTTAGTAAGCGGCTACGAGCAGTACTTC
medium-sized	TRBV5-5	TRBJ2-7	.	CASSPGLVVEQYF	TGTGCCAGCAGCCCAGGGTTGGTCGTCGAGCAGTACTTC
.	TRBV6-6	TRBJ2-7	TRBD1	CASRDRARTHEYF	TGTGCCAGCAGGGACAGGGCAAGAACGCACGAATACTTC
.	TRBV27	TRBJ2-7	TRBD2	CASSRLAGPYEQYF	TGTGCCAGCAGCAGACTAGCGGGACCCTACGAGCAGTACTTC
.	TRBV4-3	TRBJ2-1	TRBD2	CASSQDLGGRYNEQFF	TGCGCCAGCAGCCAAGATCTTGGCGGGAGATACAATGAGCAGTTCTTC
.	TRBV6-5	TRBJ2-2	TRBD2	CATRLAGGELFF	TGTGCCACCCGACTAGCCGGCGGGGAGCTGTTTTTT
few	TRBV5-3	TRBJ1-5	TRBD1	CASSSGTGFFQPQHF	TGTGCCAGCAGCTCCGGGACAGGGTTTTTTCAGCCCCAGCATTTT
.	TRBV7-2	TRBJ1-2	.	CASSLQGDGYTF	TGTGCCAGCAGTTTACAGGGTGACGGCTACACCTTC
.	TRBV6-5	TRBJ2-5	.	CATHRGGGETQYF	TGTGCCACCCACAGGGGGGGTGGCGAGACCCAGTACTTC
.	TRBV11-1	TRBJ2-7	.	CASSQSPGLHLGYEQYF	TGTGCCAGCAGCCAAAGTCCGGGACTGCACTTGGGCTACGAGCAGTACTTC
.	TRBV6-1	TRBJ2-7	.	CASRRRQAHEQYF	TGTGCCAGCAGACGGCGACAGGCCCACGAGCAGTACTTC
medium-sized	TRBV20-1	TRBJ1-1	.	CSVGGEAFF	TGCAGTGTCGGAGGAGAAGCTTTCTTT
.	TRBV2	TRBJ2-3	.	CASSTRPGDTQYF	TGTGCCAGCTCGACTAGGCCCGGGGATACGCAGTATTTT
few	TRBV18	TRBJ1-1	TRBD1	CASSPLRGQGYTEAFF	TGTGCCAGCTCACCTCTCAGAGGACAGGGATACACTGAAGCTTTCTTT
few	TRBV6-6	TRBJ1-1	TRBD1	CASSYSARDRDKPFF	TGTGCCAGCAGTTACTCGGCTCGGGACAGGGATAAACCTTTCTTT
.	TRBV10-2	TRBJ2-1	.	CASSQTGNEQFF	TGCGCCAGCTCCCAAACGGGGAATGAGCAGTTCTTC
once	TRBV5-1	TRBJ2-7	TRBD2	CASSGLAGFDEQYF	TGTGCCAGCAGCGGACTAGCGGGGTTCGACGAGCAGTACTTC